The clone carrying this TCR beta chain was detected a few times. Its target is not known. There was relapse after autologous stem cell transplantation in every patient, and there was variation in brentuximab vedotin exposure. This entry belongs to a study of PD-1 blockade in classical Hodgkin lymphoma. The germline CDR1 and CDR2 sequences are GTSNPN and SVGIG (reference sequence). Trimming left V 6 bases short and J 7 bases short, with 13 bases between. The CDR3 has 12 residues. Study results and limitations: Diversity in CD4+ TCRs, unlike that measured in CD8+ TCRs, had risen significantly by C4D1.

Measured with immunoSEQ multiplex PCR; TCRdb has only the in-frame clones, and not every one. The sample shows almost 100,000 clones, over 85% of them seen only once. The receptor's source is a human donor with classical Hodgkin lymphoma. The V call is TRBV30, the J call TRBJ1-5; D remains unclear. The source material was peripheral blood mononuclear cells (PBMCs), sampled at baseline. The CDR3 loop reads CACKAENQPQHF. For the CDR3, the DNA is TGTGCCTGCAAAGCTGAAAACCAGCCCCAGCATTTT.